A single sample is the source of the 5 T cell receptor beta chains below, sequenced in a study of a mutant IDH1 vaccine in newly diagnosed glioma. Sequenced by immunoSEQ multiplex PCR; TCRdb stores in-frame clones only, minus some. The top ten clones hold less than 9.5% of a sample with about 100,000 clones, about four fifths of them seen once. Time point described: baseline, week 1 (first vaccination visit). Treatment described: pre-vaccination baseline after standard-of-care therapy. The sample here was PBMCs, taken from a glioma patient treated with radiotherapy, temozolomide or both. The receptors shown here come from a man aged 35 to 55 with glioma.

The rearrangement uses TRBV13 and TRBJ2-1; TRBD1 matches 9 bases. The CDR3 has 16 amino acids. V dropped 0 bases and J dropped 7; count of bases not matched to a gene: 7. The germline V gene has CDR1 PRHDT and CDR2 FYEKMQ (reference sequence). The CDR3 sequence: CASSLGPGTGLNEQFF. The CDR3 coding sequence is TGTGCCAGCAGCTTAGGCCCAGGGACAGGGTTGAATGAGCAGTTCTTC.

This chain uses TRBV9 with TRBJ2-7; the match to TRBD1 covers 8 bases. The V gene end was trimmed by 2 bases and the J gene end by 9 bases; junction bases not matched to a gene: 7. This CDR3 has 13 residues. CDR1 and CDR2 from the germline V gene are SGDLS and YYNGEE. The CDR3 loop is CASSVAPGGGQYF. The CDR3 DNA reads TGTGCCAGCAGCGTGGCACCAGGGGGCGGGCAGTACTTC.

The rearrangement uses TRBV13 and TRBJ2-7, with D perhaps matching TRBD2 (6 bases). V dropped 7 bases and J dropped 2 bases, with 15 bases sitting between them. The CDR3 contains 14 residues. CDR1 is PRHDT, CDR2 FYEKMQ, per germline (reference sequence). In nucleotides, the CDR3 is TGTGCCAGCACTTCCGGGAGATCGGCCTACGAGCAGTACTTC. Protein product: CASTSGRSAYEQYF.

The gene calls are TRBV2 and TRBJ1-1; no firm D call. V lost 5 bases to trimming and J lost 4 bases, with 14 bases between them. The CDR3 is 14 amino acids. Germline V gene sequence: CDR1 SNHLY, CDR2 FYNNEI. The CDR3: CASSYSQRGTEAFF. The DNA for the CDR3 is TGTGCCAGCAGTTACAGCCAACGGGGCACTGAAGCTTTCTTT.

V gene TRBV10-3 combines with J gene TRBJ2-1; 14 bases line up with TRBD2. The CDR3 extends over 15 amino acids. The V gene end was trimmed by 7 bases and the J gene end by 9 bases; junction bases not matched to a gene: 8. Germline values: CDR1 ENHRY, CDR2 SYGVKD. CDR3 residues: CAITVGGLAGAEQFF. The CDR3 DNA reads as TGTGCCATCACCGTGGGGGGACTAGCGGGAGCTGAGCAGTTCTTC.